A single sample is the source of the 8 T cell receptor beta chains below, sequenced in a study of early T cells in non-severe SARS-CoV-2 infection. One entry per CDR3 protein results from TCRdb running MiXCR on the 5' RACE reads. The top ten clones hold 0.95% to 1.3% of a sample with 75,000 to 90,000 distinct CDR3 sequences, 9.5% to 15% of them seen once. The sequenced material came from whole blood. The receptor set was obtained from an adult who was a healthcare worker with PCR-confirmed SARS-CoV-2 infection or an uninfected control (not recorded which).

This clonotype has at least ten counts. J is TRBJ2-1 and V is TRBV29-1; 9 bases line up with TRBD1. Germline lookup yields CDR1 SQVTM and CDR2 ANQGSEA. With V trimmed by 7 bases and J by 3 bases, 7 bases remained unmatched. The CDR3 spans 14 residues. CDR3 DNA sequence: TGCAGCGCCGAGGGGGACAGGGTCTACAATGAGCAGTTCTTC. Translation gives CSAEGDRVYNEQFF.

The V call is TRBV7-2, the J call TRBJ2-2, with 7 bases fitting TRBD1. The V segment lost 5 bases and the J segment 6 bases; nucleotides outside the gene matches: 9. The CDR3 consists of 15 residues. Germline values: CDR1 SGHTA, CDR2 FQGNSA. CDR3 sequence: CASSPRQGHSGELFF. Written as DNA, the CDR3 is TGTGCCAGCAGCCCCCGACAGGGTCATTCCGGGGAGCTGTTTTTT.

V and J are TRBV11-2 and TRBJ2-7; no reliable D call. Germline CDR1 and CDR2: SGHAT and FQNNGV. The CDR3 runs to 13 residues. V lost 3 bases and J 3 bases, leaving 9 bases between the germline ends. CDR3 bases: TGTGCCAGCAGCTTTGAGACAAGCTACGAGCAGTACTTC. Protein product: CASSFETSYEQYF.

V gene TRBV19 combines with J gene TRBJ2-3, with 10 bases aligning to TRBD2. This CDR3 has 15 amino acids. Germline CDR1 LNHDA, CDR2 SQIVND (reference sequence). With 3 bases clipped from V and 6 bases from J, the junction kept 6 bases outside the gene matches. CDR3 sequence (DNA): TGTGCCAGTAGTATCGGTTTAGCGGGAGGTGATACGCAGTATTTT. As protein: CASSIGLAGGDTQYF.

The table lists this clonotype with many counts. The CDR3, as DNA: TGTGCCAGCAGTTTTCCGGCCACAGATACGCAGTATTTT. Translated, it gives CASSFPATDTQYF. The chain is built from TRBV12-3 or TRBV12-4 and TRBJ2-3; D is uncertain. This CDR3 is 13 amino acids long. V gave up 3 bases and J gave up 2 bases, with 6 bases separating them.

The sample holds a few counts of this clonotype. The chain links TRBV27 to TRBJ1-2; D is unclear. The V and J ends lost 5 bases and 0 bases respectively, with 13 bases between them. Germline-derived CDR1 and CDR2 are MNHEY and SMNVEV (reference sequence). The CDR3 is 15 amino acids. CDR3 loop: CASSLKEGPNYGYTF. The CDR3 bases are TGTGCCAGCAGTCTAAAGGAGGGTCCTAACTATGGCTACACCTTC.

The chain uses TRBV27 and TRBJ2-2; D is possibly TRBD1 or TRBD2 (6 bases each). Per the germline V gene, CDR1 is MNHEY and CDR2 is SMNVEV (reference sequence). Trimming cost V 0 bases and J 3 bases, with 8 bases left between them. The CDR3 totals 15 residues. The CDR3 DNA reads TGTGCCAGCAGTTTATCGAGGGGGGACACCGGGGAGCTGTTTTTT. Its protein is CASSLSRGDTGELFF.

The rearrangement uses TRBV28 and TRBJ2-1; D may be TRBD1 or TRBD2 (5 bases each). Germline assignment: CDR1 MDHEN and CDR2 SYDVKM. The CDR3 is made up of 14 amino acids. Trimming took 2 bases from V and 10 from J, leaving 15 bases between them. CDR3 sequence reads: CASSLRGKGREQFF. CDR3 in DNA: TGTGCCAGCAGTTTACGTGGGAAGGGACGAGAGCAGTTCTTC.